The next 20 T cell receptor beta chains were all read from a single sample in a study of blood T cell repertoires in COVID-19. Only in-frame clones appear in the TCRdb table, and some are missing; sequencing was by immunoSEQ multiplex PCR. The sample lists a few hundred thousand clones, roughly 82% occurring once. Sequencing was performed on peripheral blood. The receptors come from a woman in her forties or fifties with acute or convalescent COVID-19.

V gene TRBV5-1 combines with J gene TRBJ2-7, with 13 bases lining up with TRBD2. With 0 bases clipped from V and 0 bases from J, the junction kept 6 bases outside the gene matches. Germline V gene lookup returns CDR1 SGHRS and CDR2 YFSETQ. This CDR3 contains 18 residues. DNA of the CDR3: TGCGCCAGCAGCTTGGCGGGACTAGCGGGGCAACTCTCCTACGAGCAGTACTTC. It codes for CASSLAGLAGQLSYEQYF.

The chain has TRBV6-5 and TRBJ2-1; a possible D gene is TRBD2 (5 bases). V was shortened by 6 bases and J by 7 bases, with 19 bases between the two germline ends. The CDR3 spans 15 residues. Germline values: CDR1 MNHEY, CDR2 SVGAGI. In nucleotides, the CDR3 is TGTGCCAGCAGCCGACAACTAAGCGGTGGGAATGAGCAGTTCTTC. The encoded protein is CASSRQLSGGNEQFF.

The chain uses TRBV30 and TRBJ2-1, with TRBD2 matching 13 bases. The CDR3 totals 13 residues. Germline CDR1 and CDR2: GTSNPN and SVGIG (reference sequence). Germline trimming cut 3 bases from V and 13 bases from J; bases unmatched to any gene: 6. CDR3 nucleotide sequence: TGTGCCTGGAGCGGGACTAGCGGGATCTATCAGTTCTTC. It encodes CAWSGTSGIYQFF.

The chain carries TRBV15 and TRBJ1-4; D unresolved. Trimming took off 0 bases at V and 2 bases at J, with 7 bases between the two ends. The germline V gene encodes CDR1 LNHNV and CDR2 YYDKDF (reference sequence). The CDR3 spans 15 residues. The CDR3: CATSREVATNEKLFF. CDR3 DNA: TGTGCCACCAGCAGAGAGGTTGCGACTAATGAAAAACTGTTTTTT. Filled out from reference TRBV15 and TRBJ1-4, the complete variable domain reads DAMVIQNPRYQVTQFGKPVTLSCSQTLNHNVMYWYQQKSSQAPKLLFHYYDKDFNNEADTPDNFQSRRPNTSFCFLDIRSPGLGDTAMYLCATSREVATNEKLFFGSGTQLSVL.

This rearrangement joins TRBV28 to TRBJ1-3; TRBD1 matches 9 bases. V shed 7 bases, J shed 8 bases, and the junction held 3 bases outside the gene matches. This CDR3 spans 12 amino acids. In germline, CDR1 is MDHEN, CDR2 SYDVKM. As DNA, the CDR3 is TGTGCCAGCATTGACAGGGGGGACACCATATATTTT. Residues: CASIDRGDTIYF.

This clone appeared a few times. The chain couples TRBV27 to TRBJ2-7; TRBD2 matches 10 bases. The CDR3 covers 16 residues. After removal of 2 bases from V and 4 bases from J, the junction contained 8 bases not matched to a gene. Germline V lookup: CDR1 MNHEY, CDR2 SMNVEV (reference sequence). CDR3 coding DNA: TGTGCCAGCAGTTTAATTGGTAGCGGGAGGTATTACGAGCAGTACTTC. It encodes CASSLIGSGRYYEQYF.

This clone was counted between two and nine times. This rearrangement joins TRBV29-1 to TRBJ2-6, with a weak D call TRBD1 (6 bases). Germline V gene sequence: CDR1 SQVTM, CDR2 ANQGSEA. The CDR3 spans 15 residues. With 6 bases removed from V and 0 bases from J, the gap between germline ends came to 12 bases. CDR3 coding DNA: TGCAGCGTCCCCGCGGACAGCTCTGGGGCCAACGTCCTGACTTTC. It specifies CSVPADSSGANVLTF.

The chain links TRBV7-6 to TRBJ1-4, with D uncertain. This CDR3 is 13 amino acids long. Per the germline V gene, CDR1 is SGHVS and CDR2 is FNYEAQ. The V gene lost 5 bases and the J gene lost 3 bases, with 7 bases spanning the gap. This chain's CDR3 is CASSVSSNEKLFF. The CDR3 coding sequence is TGTGCCAGCAGCGTCTCTTCTAATGAAAAACTGTTTTTT.

The chain uses TRBV29-1 and TRBJ1-4, with a possible D match to TRBD1 (5 bases). The germline gives CDR1 SQVTM, CDR2 ANQGSEA. The CDR3 runs to 13 residues. The V end lost 5 bases, the J end lost 8 bases, and 15 bases lay between the germline ends. CDR3 bases: TGCAGCGTTAACCAGGGCGTAAAGGAAAAACTGTTTTTT. As protein: CSVNQGVKEKLFF.

The gene calls are TRBV3-1 (or the pseudogene TRBV3-2) and TRBJ2-7, with 8 bases identical to TRBD1. CDR1 is LGHDT and CDR2 is YNNKEL in the germline V gene (reference sequence). The CDR3 is 15 amino acids. Trimming removed 1 base from V and 4 bases from J; junction bases left unmatched: 6. CDR3 loop: CASSQGTGGYYEQYF. The CDR3 coding sequence is TGTGCCAGCAGCCAAGGCACAGGGGGTTATTACGAGCAGTACTTC.

This sequence joins TRBV11-2 and TRBJ2-7; unclear D gene. V was clipped by 0 bases and J by 0 bases, with 6 bases between them. Germline CDR1 and CDR2: SGHAT and FQNNGV. CDR3 size: 14 residues. The CDR3: CASSLESFSYEQYF. The CDR3 DNA reads as TGTGCCAGCAGCTTAGAGTCATTCTCCTACGAGCAGTACTTC.

The chain uses TRBV28 and TRBJ1-6; TRBD1 aligns across 7 bases. Germline trimming cut 3 bases from V and 10 bases from J; bases unmatched to any gene: 9. Germline-derived CDR1 and CDR2 are MDHEN and SYDVKM. The CDR3 runs 15 residues. The CDR3 protein is CASSFFGTASSPLHF. For the CDR3, the DNA is TGTGCCAGCAGTTTTTTCGGGACAGCAAGCTCACCCCTCCACTTT.

The chain links TRBV9 to TRBJ2-3; 10 nucleotides align to TRBD2. After removal of 0 bases from V and 3 bases from J, the junction contained 7 bases not matched to a gene. Germline V lookup: CDR1 SGDLS, CDR2 YYNGEE. The CDR3 length is 17 residues. The CDR3 loop reads CASSVVGAGGRTDTQYF. CDR3 DNA: TGTGCCAGCAGCGTAGTAGGAGCGGGAGGGAGAACAGATACGCAGTATTTT.

Remarks on this clone: One end of the junction fails to match germline, which may point to a read error. J is TRBJ2-7 and V is TRBV2; the match to TRBD1 covers 9 bases. The V gene's germline CDR1 is SNHLY and CDR2 FYNNEI. The CDR3 runs to 12 residues. The CDR3 DNA sequence: TGTGCCAGCAGGCAAGACAGGGGGAAGGATTTTTTC. This gives the protein CASRQDRGKDFF.

The chain employs TRBV6-1 and TRBJ2-7; maybe TRBD2 (6 bases). Germline loops: CDR1 MNHNS, CDR2 SASEGT. The CDR3 runs to 17 residues. V was shortened by 4 bases and J by 7 bases, with 26 bases between the two germline ends. The CDR3 bases are TGTGCCAGCAGTGTTCTCACCCGGGCGTTTCTGGGGAGGGAGCAGTACTTC. Amino acids: CASSVLTRAFLGREQYF.

This chain joins TRBV2 and TRBJ2-7; 8 nucleotides align to TRBD1. Germline CDR1 and CDR2: SNHLY and FYNNEI. The CDR3 sequence is 15 residues long. J gave up 1 base and V 6 bases, and 8 bases lay outside the gene matches. The CDR3 DNA is TGTGCCAGCAGCGCTGACAGGGGAGGATCCTACGAGCAGTACTTC. It encodes CASSADRGGSYEQYF.

This chain joins TRBV6-5 and TRBJ1-2, with no clear D. The CDR3 is 13 amino acids. CDR1 and CDR2 from the germline V gene are MNHEY and SVGAGI. The germline V and J ends were trimmed by 0 bases and 7 bases, with 9 bases remaining between them. The CDR3 sequence: CASSYSTGVGYTF. Written as DNA, the CDR3 is TGTGCCAGCAGTTACTCGACCGGGGTTGGCTACACCTTC.

This chain connects TRBV14 to TRBJ2-1; 10 nucleotides line up with TRBD2. Unmatched junction bases numbered 1, after V lost 2 bases and J lost 3 bases. The CDR3 contains 15 residues. Germline CDR1 reads SGHDN; CDR2 reads FVKESK. The CDR3 DNA sequence: TGTGCCAGCAGCCAACTAGCGGGAGACTACAATGAGCAGTTCTTC. Its protein is CASSQLAGDYNEQFF.

V and J are TRBV24-1 and TRBJ1-5; TRBD1 agrees at 9 bases. The CDR3 runs 18 residues. From germline, CDR1 is KGHDR and CDR2 SFDVKD. After removal of 5 bases from V and 6 bases from J, the junction contained 16 bases not matched to a gene. CDR3 loop: CATSAAGTGSAGSQPQHF. The CDR3 DNA reads as TGTGCCACCAGTGCCGCCGGGACAGGGAGCGCTGGGAGTCAGCCCCAGCATTTT.

The chain is built from TRBV2 and TRBJ1-5; D not resolved. In germline, CDR1 is SNHLY, CDR2 FYNNEI. V shed 0 bases and J shed 7 bases, with 13 bases lying between them. The CDR3 is 15 residues long. As DNA, the CDR3 is TGTGCCAGCAGTGAAGCGTATGGAGGGATCCAGCCCCAGCATTTT. Encoded protein: CASSEAYGGIQPQHF. Supplemented by reference TRBV2 and TRBJ1-5, the full variable domain reads EPEVTQTPSHQVTQMGQEVILRCVPISNHLYFYWYRQILGQKVEFLVSFYNNEISEKSEIFDDQFSVERPDGSNFTLKIRSTKLEDSAMYFCASSEAYGGIQPQHFGDGTRLSIL.